The clone carrying this T cell receptor (beta chain) appeared many times. Antigen unknown. Preparing the TCRbeta library involved the use of unique molecular identifiers. TCRdb passed the PCR reads through MiXCR, listing each CDR3 protein once. The sample holds 85,000 to 120,000 distinct CDR3 sequences, around 6.1% seen once. The CDR3 has 18 residues. The V segment lost 4 bases and the J segment 0 bases; nucleotides outside the gene matches: 12. The germline V gene encodes CDR1 SGDLS and CDR2 YYNGEE. The entry originates in a study of T-cell reconstitution after alpha-beta-depleted transplantation in children. Study outcomes and limitations: Several hundred expanded graft clones reportedly gave rise to the alpha-beta T cells present about two months after transplant. Newly made T cells mostly supplied T-cell counts and diversity one year after transplant. Day-60 TCRbeta diversity that was high in some patients was derived from surviving recipient T cells and thymic progenitors.

Here the sequenced sample was PBMCs, mostly from graft donor cells, taken 60 days after TCRalphabeta/CD19-depleted stem cell transplant. This receptor was taken from a female patient between 2 and 15 years old who had a stem cell transplant for Fanconi anemia, so the T cells may come from the graft donor. This chain links TRBV9 with TRBJ2-2; TRBD1 matches 7 bases. The chain's CDR3 is CASSPRTGVSANTGELFF. In nucleotides, the CDR3 is TGTGCCAGCAGCCCCCGAACAGGGGTCTCCGCGAACACCGGGGAGCTGTTTTTT.